Listed below are T cell receptor beta chains from one sample, sequenced in a study of blood T cell repertoires in COVID-19. The table came from immunoSEQ multiplex PCR; TCRdb's copy has only in-frame clones and leaves some out. The sample has roughly 250,000 clones, about 90% seen once. The sample consisted of PBMCs or T cells enriched from blood (not recorded which). The receptors originated from a woman aged 25 to 39 with acute COVID-19. Each CDR3 is given with its conserved first and last residue. Where a row states a size, it is once, few, many or the class of an expanded clone; other rows omit it.

clone_size v_call cdr3_aa
NA TRBV5-1 CASSWGRGDRNTEAFF
NA TRBV19 CASSPPRQGSRTQYF
NA TRBV7-6 CASSPRRPHPPDSGRSNDTQYF
once TRBV6-5 CATRSLAGPSYEQYF
NA TRBV30 CARGQGPYEQYF
NA TRBV7-9 CASSFGGGGGANVLTF
NA TRBV6-5 CASSPRRANTGELFF
NA TRBV27 CASSLSPLGEDTQYF
NA TRBV29-1 CSAAPGLANEKLFF
NA TRBV18 CASSPTQGARGYTF
NA TRBV19 CASSTGQTTNEKLFF
NA TRBV11-3 CASSLMLSSYNEQFF
NA TRBV7-9 CASSLGDRISPLHF
NA TRBV28 CASSPPSRPHQPQHF
NA TRBV4-1 CASSQGFRDQPQHF
NA TRBV10-3 CATKRTVEEQFF
once TRBV15 CATSRGGGVGNTGELFF
NA TRBV3-1/TRBV3-2 CASSQDLIGQWAWETQYF
NA TRBV6-1 CASSEQGAHQPQHF
NA TRBV18 CASSPTMNEKLFF
NA TRBV19 CASSVRSGSHEQFF
NA TRBV5-4 CASSLDGNYGYTF
NA TRBV18 CASSSGGPTNEKLFF